These 18 T cell receptor beta chains originate from one sample sequenced in a study of vaccination effects on CD4 cells after COVID-19 (dated by TCRdb to between 2020 and 2023). Antigens for these TCRs are unknown. Library preparation used the immunoSEQ multiplex PCR assay. The immuneACCESS repertoire file appears here via TCRdb, limited to in-frame rearrangements. These files lack a portion of the clones; in checked studies, under half of the deficit traces to unresolved V genes, and the cause of the others is not known. Counted in this sample were tens of thousands of clones; just under 80% of them appeared once. Together, the top ten hold roughly 4.2% of the sample. After more than nine days of culture, CD4+ T cells were isolated with the EasySep CD4+ T cell isolation kit. Participants received two doses of either the BNT162b2 or the mRNA-1273 mRNA SARS-CoV-2 vaccine. Sequencing was performed on CD4+ T cells from PBMCs cultured without peptide, taken after COVID-19 vaccination. The receptors derive from a human donor who received a COVID-19 vaccine.

The chain recombines TRBV6-1 with TRBJ1-2; 7 positions agree with TRBD1. After removal of 1 base from V and 5 bases from J, the junction contained 4 bases not matched to a gene. This CDR3 spans 14 amino acids. The germline V gene has CDR1 MNHNS and CDR2 SASEGT. This chain's CDR3 is CASSEVRGGYGYTF. DNA for the CDR3: TGTGCCAGCAGTGAAGTCAGGGGGGGGTATGGCTACACCTTC.

The rearrangement links TRBV6-1 to TRBJ1-1; D is unclear. The CDR3 consists of 15 residues. V was trimmed by 2 bases and J by 0 bases, leaving 10 bases between them. Germline CDR1 is MNHNS and CDR2 is SASEGT. Here the CDR3 reads CASSEMRRMNTEAFF. CDR3 DNA sequence: TGTGCCAGCAGTGAAATGCGACGGATGAACACTGAAGCTTTCTTT.

This chain's CDR3 is CATSRGLGAPGWETQYF. The CDR3 nucleotides are TGTGCCACCAGCAGGGGTCTGGGAGCGCCAGGTTGGGAGACCCAGTACTTC. The gene calls are TRBV15 and TRBJ2-5; weak D call: TRBD2 (5 bases). Trimming removed 3 bases at V and 5 bases at J, with 22 bases between. The CDR3 loop spans 17 amino acids. The germline V gene has CDR1 LNHNV and CDR2 YYDKDF (reference sequence).

CDR3 DNA sequence: TGTGCCAGCAGTTACTCGAAGGGCAGGGGTTTGGAGCAGTACTTC. Its translation is CASSYSKGRGLEQYF. The chain is built from TRBV6-5 and TRBJ2-7; D may be TRBD1 (6 bases). CDR1 is MNHEY, CDR2 SVGAGI, per germline. The CDR3 consists of 15 residues. Trimming pared 0 bases from V and 7 bases from J, leaving 16 bases between.

This sequence joins TRBV3-1 (or the pseudogene TRBV3-2) and TRBJ2-7; no clear D. The germline gives CDR1 LGHDT, CDR2 YNNKEL (reference sequence). Trimming removed 1 base from V and 0 bases from J, with 7 bases in between. The CDR3 runs to 14 residues. This chain's CDR3 is CASSQGLVSYEQYF. The DNA for the CDR3 is TGTGCCAGCAGCCAAGGCCTCGTCTCCTACGAGCAGTACTTC.

V is TRBV14 and J is TRBJ2-6, with D perhaps being TRBD1 or TRBD2 (5 bases each). The CDR3 is made up of 18 amino acids. The V gene's germline CDR1 is SGHDN and CDR2 FVKESK. Between the trimmed V and J ends, which lost 3 bases and 4 bases, there was a span of 19 bases. CDR3 coding DNA: TGTGCCAGCAGCCAGGCATATATGGGACCCACCGGGGCCAACGTCCTGACTTTC. Amino acids: CASSQAYMGPTGANVLTF. The complete variable domain, with remaining parts taken from reference TRBV14 and TRBJ2-6, reads EAGVTQFPSHSVIEKGQTVTLRCDPISGHDNLYWYRRVMGKEIKFLLHFVKESKQDESGMPNNRFLAERTGGTYSTLKVQPAELEDSGVYFCASSQAYMGPTGANVLTFGAGSRLTVL.

Here the CDR3 reads CASSFYPGGNSNQPQHF. CDR3 DNA sequence: TGTGCCAGCAGCTTTTATCCAGGGGGGAATAGCAATCAGCCCCAGCATTTT. The gene calls are TRBV7-6 and TRBJ1-5; 7 bases are shared with TRBD1. Losses at the gene ends were 3 bases for V and 0 bases for J; bases not matched to a gene: 8. This CDR3 is built from 17 residues. Germline CDR1 and CDR2: SGHVS and FNYEAQ.

The rearrangement links TRBV28 to TRBJ1-1, with 7 positions matching TRBD1. The CDR3 contains 14 residues. With 7 bases clipped from V and 4 bases from J, the junction kept 9 bases outside the gene matches. Germline V gene lookup returns CDR1 MDHEN and CDR2 SYDVKM. The DNA of the CDR3 is TGTGCCAGCATTGGTTACAGGGGACTCACTGAAGCTTTCTTT. Its translation: CASIGYRGLTEAFF.

This clone was detected only once. J is TRBJ2-6 and V is TRBV6-5; D is uncertain. The CDR3 totals 14 residues. In germline, CDR1 is MNHEY, CDR2 SVGAGI. V was trimmed by 6 bases and J by 4 bases, leaving 10 bases between them. The DNA for the CDR3 is TGTGCCAGCAGCCCACGCGTAGGGGCCAACGTCCTGACTTTC. It codes for CASSPRVGANVLTF.

J is TRBJ1-1 and V is TRBV7-9; weak D call: TRBD1 (5 bases). Per germline, CDR1 SEHNR and CDR2 FQNEAQ (reference sequence). The CDR3 has 13 amino acids. Trimming left V 5 bases short and J 6 bases short, with 13 bases between. CDR3 in amino acids: CASSPGQGAEAFF. DNA of the CDR3: TGTGCCAGCAGCCCGGGCCAGGGCGCTGAAGCTTTCTTT.

The chain is built from TRBV9 and TRBJ1-6; a possible D gene is TRBD1 (5 bases). The V gene's germline CDR1 is SGDLS and CDR2 YYNGEE. The CDR3 length is 13 residues. Trimming shortened V by 3 bases and J by 10 bases, and 11 bases separated the two germline ends. The CDR3 DNA is TGTGCCAGCAGCGAAGACGGGGGATCACCCCTCCACTTT. It is translated as CASSEDGGSPLHF.

This rearrangement joins TRBV19 to TRBJ1-5; possible D gene TRBD1, 5 bases. Looked up from germline, CDR1 is LNHDA and CDR2 is SQIVND (reference sequence). Deletions cut 7 bases from V and 4 bases from J, with 11 bases between. The CDR3 has 13 amino acids. The DNA of the CDR3 is TGTGCCAGTAAGGGGACGGAAAATCAGCCCCAGCATTTT. It encodes CASKGTENQPQHF. The full variable domain, with the rest looked up from reference TRBV19 and TRBJ1-5, is DGGITQSPKYLFRKEGQNVTLSCEQNLNHDAMYWYRQDPGQGLRLIYYSQIVNDFQKGDIAEGYSVSREKKESFPLTVTSAQKNPTAFYLCASKGTENQPQHFGDGTRLSIL.

The sample holds one count of this clone. V usage is TRBV7-9 and J usage is TRBJ1-2, with TRBD1 as a possible D gene (5 bases). Germline CDR1 SEHNR, CDR2 FQNEAQ (reference sequence). The CDR3 covers 16 residues. V was shortened by 5 bases and J by 7 bases, with 23 bases between the two germline ends. In DNA form, the CDR3 reads TGTGCCAGCAGCGTCATAAAATCGAGGGACCGCCCTGGCTACACCTTC. Protein product: CASSVIKSRDRPGYTF. Looking up the rest from reference TRBV7-9 and TRBJ1-2 gives the full variable domain: DTGVSQNPRHKITKRGQNVTFRCDPISEHNRLYWYRQTLGQGPEFLTYFQNEAQLEKSRLLSDRFSAERPKGSFSTLEIQRTEQGDSAMYLCASSVIKSRDRPGYTFGSGTRLTVV.

J is TRBJ2-1 and V is TRBV24-1, with TRBD2 matching 8 bases. V lost 0 bases and J lost 9; bases outside the gene matches: 9. Germline V gives CDR1 KGHDR, CDR2 SFDVKD. The CDR3 extends over 16 amino acids. The CDR3 region has the DNA TGTGCCACCAGTGATTTGCTTAGCGGGAACGAGGGTGAGCAGTTCTTC. This translates into CATSDLLSGNEGEQFF.

The chain links TRBV6-5 to TRBJ1-1; D gene uncertain. The CDR3 totals 13 residues. Germline V gene sequence: CDR1 MNHEY, CDR2 SVGAGI. The ends were cut back, 0 bases at V and 6 bases at J, with 8 bases in the middle. For the CDR3, the DNA is TGTGCCAGCAGTTACTCGCTGGGATCTGAAGCTTTCTTT. Translating it yields CASSYSLGSEAFF.

The chain employs TRBV24-1 and TRBJ1-2; D unresolved. This CDR3 region has 12 residues. The ends were cut back, 9 bases at V and 8 bases at J, with 15 bases in the middle. Germline V gene lookup returns CDR1 KGHDR and CDR2 SFDVKD. DNA for the CDR3: TGTGCCACCTATTCGTACCGAGAGGGCTACACCTTC. As protein: CATYSYREGYTF.

This chain uses TRBV2 with TRBJ1-5; no clear D gene. Germline V gene sequence: CDR1 SNHLY, CDR2 FYNNEI. CDR3 length: 13 amino acids. V was pared by 4 bases and J by 0 bases, with 4 bases between. The CDR3 loop is CASSGDSNQPQHF. The CDR3 DNA is TGTGCCAGCAGTGGTGATAGCAATCAGCCCCAGCATTTT. Full variable domain (remainder filled in from reference TRBV2 and TRBJ1-5): EPEVTQTPSHQVTQMGQEVILRCVPISNHLYFYWYRQILGQKVEFLVSFYNNEISEKSEIFDDQFSVERPDGSNFTLKIRSTKLEDSAMYFCASSGDSNQPQHFGDGTRLSIL.

This chain uses TRBV6-6 with TRBJ1-2; the match to TRBD1 covers 9 bases. Losses at the gene ends were 6 bases for V and 6 bases for J; bases not matched to a gene: 11. The CDR3 consists of 15 residues. The germline V gene encodes CDR1 MNHNY and CDR2 SVGAGI (reference sequence). CDR3 protein: CASSYTITGGDGYTF. Written as DNA, the CDR3 is TGTGCCAGCAGCTACACTATTACAGGGGGCGATGGCTACACCTTC.